This T cell receptor (beta chain) was captured by sequencing in a study of prognosis after radiotherapy for stage I lung cancer. Study-level information: In this cohort, every patient with non-small cell lung cancer was regarded as medically inoperable. The tumor diagnosis was squamous cell carcinoma for 7 or 8 patients and adenocarcinoma for under 15. Points from the study as a whole: Where distant metastases developed, patients had lower Shannon entropy after stereotactic body radiation therapy.

The junction had 10 bases not matched to a gene; V was cut back by 2 bases and J by 5 bases. Per the germline V gene, CDR1 is DFQATT and CDR2 is SNEGSKA (reference sequence). The CDR3 contains 15 residues. The study amplified the TCR beta CDR3 region from genomic DNA. This amplification was carried out by two rounds of multiplex PCR. The first PCR round targeted every TRBV and TRBJ gene with specific primers. Each CDR3 protein is one row after TCRdb ran MiXCR on the multiplex PCR reads. The sample has about 26,000 distinct CDR3 sequences; 30% are singletons. Peripheral blood, in approximately 5.4-milliliter volumes, was drawn at each of two time points. This clonotype was found many times. Its specificity is not known.

Sequenced material: PBMCs, taken before or after stereotactic body radiation therapy (not recorded which). The chain combines TRBV20-1 with TRBJ2-5, with 8 bases identical to TRBD2. This sequence originates from a donor aged 50 or older with non-small cell lung cancer. In DNA form, the CDR3 reads TGCAGTGCTAGATCGGGAGCGGGAGTAGGGGAGACCCAGTACTTC. This codes for CSARSGAGVGETQYF.